This T cell receptor (beta chain) emerged from a study of blood T cells in healthy people across ages. The wider study: Capture via template switching afforded approximately one barcoded beta molecule per two T cells.

Each sample provided at least 6 micrograms of extracted total RNA. CDR3 length: 12 amino acids. The germline V gene has CDR1 SQVTM and CDR2 ANQGSEA. Then a second PCR, running about 6 to 12 cycles, was carried out with a sample-barcoded 5' primer and a J-beta primer mix. The authors tagged each cDNA molecule using a template-switch adaptor with 12 random nucleotides. A single record per CDR3 protein comes from TCRdb applying MiXCR to the 5' RACE reads. The sample consists of 750,000 to 1,000,000 distinct CDR3 sequences, almost 30% of them appearing once. This clonotype was found a few times. Its antigen is as yet unknown. The junction shows a germline mismatch at one end, possibly a read error. Study outcomes and limitations: PBMCs were not sorted, which prevented a conclusive comparison of naive versus antigen-experienced cells.

These data are also associated with another study on T cells of mothers and their children.

The rearrangement joins TRBV29-1 to TRBJ1-2; D uncertain. The specimen was blood. This sequence originates from a woman in her thirties or forties in good health. The CDR3 loop reads CSVGGKNYDYTF. Here the CDR3 DNA reads TGCAGCGTTGGAGGGAAAAACTATGACTACACCTTC. Full variable domain (outside the CDR3, taken from reference TRBV29-1 and TRBJ1-2): SAVISQKPSRDICQRGTSLTIQCQVDSQVTMMFWYRQQPGQSLTLIATANQGSEATYESGFVIDKFPISRPNLTFSTLTVSNMSPEDSSIYLCSVGGKNYDYTFGSGTRLTVV.